This TCR beta chain comes out of a study of blood T cell repertoires in COVID-19. CDR3 size: 16 residues. V shed 3 bases, J shed 3 bases, and the junction held 8 bases outside the gene matches. Germline V gene lookup returns CDR1 MDHEN and CDR2 SYDVKM. The method was immunoSEQ multiplex PCR; TCRdb's version includes in-frame clones alone and lacks a portion of them. The repertoire holds over 55,000 clones, with 65% to 90% as singletons. Input material: peripheral blood. The chain employs TRBV28 and TRBJ1-5; 7 bases map to TRBD1. This TCR derives from a man aged 50-59 years with acute or convalescent COVID-19. The CDR3 loop reads CASSFYRGGDNQPQHF. The CDR3 nucleotides are TGTGCCAGCAGTTTTTACAGGGGTGGAGACAATCAGCCCCAGCATTTT.